The subject of this entry is one T cell receptor beta chain. The data derive from a study of Ad26.COV2.S vaccination and SARS-CoV-2 variants. The wider study: Intramuscularly, Ad26.COV2.S was given either once or twice, 56 days apart.

The treatment denotes: about 20 received Ad26.COV2.S at low or high dose, single or two shots; about 5 received placebo; per-sample allocation not given. At day 63 after the first vaccine or placebo injection, samples were drawn. Trimming cost V 2 bases and J 3 bases, with 18 bases left between them. Germline V gives CDR1 SGHDT, CDR2 YYEEEE. The CDR3 consists of 18 residues. Method: immunoSEQ multiplex PCR; TCRdb's copy keeps in-frame clones and lacks some. Altogether about 420,000 clones are present, 88% being singletons, with the ten largest covering 3.6%. This clonotype was obtained from a person aged 18 to 59 who received the Ad26.COV2.S COVID-19 vaccine or a placebo. J is TRBJ2-6 and V is TRBV5-6, with D maybe TRBD1 (6 bases). Source: peripheral blood, taken in a trial of Ad26.COV2.S vaccine versus placebo. CDR3 nucleotide sequence: TGTGCCAGCAGCTTAGGCAGGTGGGGGCCCAGTGGGGCCAACGTCCTGACTTTC. Its translation is CASSLGRWGPSGANVLTF.